The clone carrying this T cell receptor (beta chain) has more than one count but fewer than ten. Within the sample, other DNA sequences also encode this same CDR3. The sample originates from a study of cytomegalovirus exposure and HLA in healthy donors. Study-level information: A subsequent analysis reported that the roughly 120 validation repertoires were produced on the same platform that had also been used for the approximately 700 first-cohort repertoires.

The J segment lost 4 bases and the V segment lost 5 bases, leaving 4 bases of the junction unmatched. The germline V gene has CDR1 SGHAT and CDR2 FQNNGV. CDR3 length: 14 residues. TCRdb's copy holds only in-frame clones and misses some; the assay was immunoSEQ multiplex PCR. The sample lists roughly 150,000 clones, about 85% seen once, with approximately 2% in the top ten. Sequences were obtained from PBMCs. The receptor was isolated from a man aged 25 to 45 in good health and CMV-seropositive. The J gene is TRBJ1-5, the V gene TRBV11-2; 8 positions match TRBD1. CDR3 bases: TGTGCCAGCAGCCGGGACAGGACTAATCAGCCCCAGCATTTT. This sequence encodes CASSRDRTNQPQHF.